The 22 T cell receptor beta chains presented below share a single source sample, sequenced in a study of response to subunit inactivated influenza vaccine. TCRdb recomputed calls from the RT-PCR reads with MiXCR, one row per CDR3 protein. Altogether 650,000 to 700,000 distinct CDR3 sequences are present, 15% to 18% being singletons, with the ten largest covering 11%. This specimen was PBMCs from blood, taken less than 13 days after vaccination. These receptors came from a man aged 45-65 years who received an inactivated influenza vaccine.

This clonotype was counted a few times. The V call is TRBV7-2, the J call TRBJ1-6; 9 bases are a match to TRBD1. The length of the CDR3 is 14 residues. Germline lookup yields CDR1 SGHTA and CDR2 FQGNSA. After removal of 5 bases from V and 9 bases from J, the junction contained 5 bases not matched to a gene. CDR3 loop: CASSLDRGTSPLHF. CDR3 coding DNA: TGTGCCAGCAGCCTGGACAGGGGTACTTCACCCCTCCACTTT.

This clonotype was seen at least ten times. This rearrangement joins TRBV20-1 to TRBJ2-7; 8 bases fit TRBD1. CDR1 is DFQATT and CDR2 is SNEGSKA in the germline V gene (reference sequence). This CDR3 has 13 amino acids. With 4 bases clipped from V and 2 bases from J, the junction kept 4 bases outside the gene matches. CDR3 sequence reads: CSANQGAAYEQYF. In DNA, the CDR3 is TGCAGTGCTAACCAGGGGGCAGCCTACGAGCAGTACTTC.

V usage is TRBV5-1 and J usage is TRBJ2-3; D is possibly TRBD1 (6 bases). CDR3 size: 14 residues. Trimming pared 4 bases from V and 3 bases from J, leaving 12 bases between. Germline assignment: CDR1 SGHRS and CDR2 YFSETQ. The CDR3 region has the DNA TGCGCCAGCAGCCAGGACAGTGCGACAGATACGCAGTATTTT. Translating it yields CASSQDSATDTQYF.

V and J are TRBV28 and TRBJ2-2; the match to TRBD2 covers 8 bases. Germline V lookup: CDR1 MDHEN, CDR2 SYDVKM. The CDR3 is 15 residues long. V shed 6 bases and J 4 bases; nucleotides not matched to a gene: 7. This CDR3 reads CASRRAGVLTGELFF. The CDR3 DNA follows: TGTGCCAGCAGGCGAGCGGGGGTGCTCACCGGGGAGCTGTTTTTT.

The genes are TRBV29-1 and TRBJ2-2; no reliable D call. Germline CDR1 and CDR2: SQVTM and ANQGSEA. There are 12 residues in the CDR3. With 3 bases removed from V and 6 bases from J, the gap between germline ends came to 8 bases. The CDR3 DNA reads as TGCAGCGTTGACACTTGGGCCGGGGAGCTGTTTTTT. It is translated as CSVDTWAGELFF.

The CDR3 DNA is TGCGCCAGCAGCTTAGGGGGGATAACTACAGATACGCAGTATTTT. The encoded protein is CASSLGGITTDTQYF. The V gene is TRBV5-1, the J gene TRBJ2-3; D is possibly TRBD1 or TRBD2 (6 bases each). The CDR3 is made up of 15 amino acids. Germline V gene sequence: CDR1 SGHRS, CDR2 YFSETQ. Deletions cut 2 bases from V and 3 bases from J, with 13 bases between.

The rearrangement joins TRBV6-5 to TRBJ2-5; D may match TRBD1 or TRBD2 (5 bases each). Germline V lookup: CDR1 MNHEY, CDR2 SVGAGI. V was cut by 0 bases and J by 2 bases, with 10 bases left in between. The CDR3 loop spans 15 amino acids. CDR3 sequence: CASSYSRGNQETQYF. CDR3 DNA sequence: TGTGCCAGCAGTTACTCGAGGGGTAATCAAGAGACCCAGTACTTC.

The chain employs TRBV12-3 or TRBV12-4 and TRBJ2-1; 12 bases agree with TRBD2. Unmatched junction bases numbered 8, after V lost 6 bases and J lost 5 bases. The length of the CDR3 is 16 residues. This chain's CDR3 is CASRTQLAGGNNEQFF. The DNA for the CDR3 is TGTGCCAGCAGAACTCAACTAGCGGGAGGTAACAATGAGCAGTTCTTC.

The CDR3 protein is CASRSDRFSNQPQHF. As DNA, the CDR3 is TGTGCCAGTAGATCGGACAGATTTAGCAATCAGCCCCAGCATTTT. This sequence joins TRBV19 and TRBJ1-5, with a tentative D call TRBD1 (6 bases). This CDR3 contains 15 residues. CDR1 and CDR2 from the germline V gene are LNHDA and SQIVND (reference sequence). Trimming pared 6 bases from V and 0 bases from J, leaving 12 bases between.

The chain joins TRBV12-3 or TRBV12-4 to TRBJ1-4; 7 bases align to TRBD1. This CDR3 is 15 amino acids long. J was trimmed by 4 bases and V by 6 bases; bases with no gene match: 8. This chain's CDR3 is CASRPGTEFNEKLFF. In nucleotides, the CDR3 is TGTGCCAGCAGACCTGGGACAGAGTTTAATGAAAAACTGTTTTTT.

CDR3 bases: TGTGCCAGCAGTTTGGGGGGGGACCTTTACTTC. Protein sequence: CASSLGGDLYF. This chain connects TRBV12-3 or TRBV12-4 to TRBJ2-7; 7 nucleotides align to TRBD2. The V gene end was trimmed by 3 bases and the J gene end by 13 bases; junction bases not matched to a gene: 6. The CDR3 contains 11 residues.

The chain is built from TRBV20-1 and TRBJ2-4, with D possibly TRBD2 on 6 matching bases. The CDR3 contains 14 residues. V gave up 6 bases and J gave up 0 bases, with 12 bases separating them. Per the germline V gene, CDR1 is DFQATT and CDR2 is SNEGSKA (reference sequence). DNA for the CDR3: TGCAGTGCCCGGGACTTACTAGCCAAAAACATTCAGTACTTC. Translation: CSARDLLAKNIQYF.

V gene TRBV3-1 combines with J gene TRBJ2-7; 9 nucleotides line up with TRBD1. The germline gives CDR1 LGHDT, CDR2 YNNKEL (reference sequence). V was pared by 3 bases and J by 6 bases, with 15 bases of the junction left unmatched. This CDR3 is built from 17 residues. The CDR3 loop is CASSHGIPGQGLFEQYF. CDR3 bases: TGTGCCAGCAGCCATGGAATCCCGGGACAGGGCCTATTCGAGCAGTACTTC.

The V gene is TRBV20-1, the J gene TRBJ1-1, with 7 nucleotides matching TRBD1. CDR1 and CDR2 from the germline V gene are DFQATT and SNEGSKA (reference sequence). Trimming took 0 bases from V and 10 from J; bases not matched to a gene: 8. This CDR3 has 13 residues. CDR3 sequence reads: CSAREKQGQGAFF. The CDR3 DNA follows: TGCAGTGCTAGAGAAAAACAGGGGCAGGGAGCTTTCTTT.

The chain carries TRBV2 and TRBJ2-6; 9 bases fit TRBD1. The CDR3 covers 16 residues. Per germline, CDR1 SNHLY and CDR2 FYNNEI. Trimming at V came to 4 bases and at J to 0 bases, leaving 1 base not matched to a gene. The CDR3, as DNA: TGTGCCAGCAGTGCGGGACAGGGCTCTGGGGCCAACGTCCTGACTTTC. This encodes CASSAGQGSGANVLTF. Combining the CDR3 with reference TRBV2 and TRBJ2-6 gives the whole variable domain EPEVTQTPSHQVTQMGQEVILRCVPISNHLYFYWYRQILGQKVEFLVSFYNNEISEKSEIFDDQFSVERPDGSNFTLKIRSTKLEDSAMYFCASSAGQGSGANVLTFGAGSRLTVL.

The chain employs TRBV20-1 and TRBJ1-5; 8 bases map to TRBD1. The germline V gene has CDR1 DFQATT and CDR2 SNEGSKA (reference sequence). The CDR3 extends over 12 amino acids. The V segment lost 5 bases and the J segment 7 bases; nucleotides outside the gene matches: 4. CDR3 DNA: TGCAGTGCTGGACAGGGAAAACAGCCCCAGCATTTT. Amino acids: CSAGQGKQPQHF.

This clonotype was counted many times. V usage is TRBV27 and J usage is TRBJ2-7; TRBD2 matches at 8 bases. V trimming: 0 bases; J trimming: 6 bases; junction bases outside the gene matches: 4. The germline V gene encodes CDR1 MNHEY and CDR2 SMNVEV (reference sequence). CDR3 length: 14 residues. This CDR3 reads CASSLSREGLEQYF. CDR3 nucleotide sequence: TGTGCCAGCAGTTTATCTCGGGAGGGCCTCGAGCAGTACTTC.

This clonotype has ten or more counts. This chain uses TRBV5-1 with TRBJ1-6; D might be TRBD1 (6 bases). V was cut by 6 bases and J by 9 bases, with 13 bases left in between. Germline CDR1 is SGHRS and CDR2 is YFSETQ. The CDR3 extends over 13 amino acids. CDR3 coding DNA: TGCGCCAGCAACAGGGCTGAAGGTTCACCCCTCCACTTT. It is translated as CASNRAEGSPLHF.

This chain joins TRBV18 and TRBJ1-6, with unresolved D. The CDR3 extends over 14 amino acids. Germline loops: CDR1 KGHSH, CDR2 LQKENI. V was cut by 5 bases and J by 6 bases, with 11 bases left in between. The CDR3 sequence: CASSELQLNSPLHF. The CDR3 DNA reads as TGTGCCAGCTCAGAGTTACAACTTAATTCACCCCTCCACTTT.

The sample holds a few counts of this clonotype. A read error is possible here, since a much larger clone lies one base away. V and J are TRBV6-1 and TRBJ2-2; 9 positions match TRBD1. The germline CDR1 and CDR2 sequences are MNHNS and SASEGT. Trimming took 7 bases from V and 1 from J; bases not matched to a gene: 1. This CDR3 is 14 amino acids long. As DNA, the CDR3 is TGTGCCAGCAAGGGACAGGGGAACACCGGGGAGCTGTTTTTT. This codes for CASKGQGNTGELFF.

This clonotype was recorded a few times. This chain links TRBV20-1 with TRBJ2-3; D unclear. From germline, CDR1 is DFQATT and CDR2 SNEGSKA (reference sequence). This CDR3 has 10 amino acids. Trimming cost V 2 bases and J 6 bases, with 3 bases left between them. CDR3 sequence reads: CSARMDTQYF. CDR3 nucleotide sequence: TGCAGTGCTAGAATGGATACGCAGTATTTT.

This clonotype was observed a few times. The gene calls are TRBV12-3 or TRBV12-4 and TRBJ2-3; 11 positions agree with TRBD2. V was clipped by 6 bases and J by 6 bases; unmatched bases: 8. This CDR3 spans 15 amino acids. As DNA, the CDR3 is TGTGCCAGCAGGGGCACTAGCGGGGGCGGGGATACGCAGTATTTT. Translated: CASRGTSGGGDTQYF.